This TCR beta chain was identified during a study of blood T cell repertoires in COVID-19. Whole-study context: The United States, Italy and Spain supplied acute and convalescent COVID-19 samples.

The trim removed 3 bases at V and 4 bases at J, leaving 4 bases unmatched. This CDR3 region has 15 residues. Germline V gene lookup returns CDR1 SGHTA and CDR2 FQGNSA. Profiled with immunoSEQ multiplex PCR; TCRdb holds only in-frame clones, not every one. The data hold 100,000 to 150,000 clones, with 80% to 85% observed a single time. The sequence was collected from a woman between 45 and 65 years old with acute or convalescent COVID-19. The V call is TRBV7-2, the J call TRBJ1-5; 9 nucleotides match TRBD1. Material for sequencing was peripheral blood. The CDR3 loop is CASSFGTGRNQPQHF. The CDR3 DNA reads as TGTGCCAGCAGCTTCGGGACAGGGCGGAATCAGCCCCAGCATTTT.